These 14 T cell receptor beta chains were sequenced from one sample in a study of cytomegalovirus exposure and HLA in healthy donors. Produced via immunoSEQ multiplex PCR; TCRdb's table is partial and in-frame only. The sample shows more than 90,000 clones, approximately 93% of them seen only once. Sequenced sample: PBMCs. The receptor set was obtained from a woman in her twenties or thirties in good health and CMV-seropositive.

This chain connects TRBV19 to TRBJ1-5, with D possibly being TRBD1 (6 bases). Trimming removed 4 bases at V and 6 bases at J, with 10 bases between. Germline V CDR1 and CDR2: LNHDA, SQIVND (reference sequence). This CDR3 region has 13 residues. The CDR3 DNA reads TGTGCCAGTAGTACAGGGGTAGGTCAGCCCCAGCATTTT. This encodes CASSTGVGQPQHF.

The sample holds one count of this clone. CDR3 in DNA: TGTGCCAGTAGTTTCTGGACTAGGCGGGAGTTGCAAGAGACCCAGTACTTC. Translation: CASSFWTRRELQETQYF. J is TRBJ2-5 and V is TRBV19; 7 bases fit TRBD2. There are 17 residues in the CDR3. V was pared by 5 bases and J by 2 bases, with 14 bases of the junction left unmatched. Germline values: CDR1 LNHDA, CDR2 SQIVND (reference sequence).

This chain connects TRBV4-3 to TRBJ1-1; D ambiguous. CDR3 length: 14 amino acids. V was clipped by 0 bases and J by 1 base, with 6 bases between them. Germline CDR1 and CDR2: LGHNA and YSLEER. This CDR3 is CASSQEGGNTEAFF. CDR3 bases: TGCGCCAGCAGCCAAGAGGGAGGGAACACTGAAGCTTTCTTT.

V usage is TRBV28 and J usage is TRBJ2-7; TRBD2 aligns across 12 bases. CDR3 length equals 17 residues. V lost 6 bases to trimming and J lost 3 bases; unmatched junction nucleotides: 12. Germline CDR1 MDHEN, CDR2 SYDVKM. The chain's CDR3 is CASSLYPRTSGIYEQYF. The DNA of the CDR3 is TGTGCCAGCAGCCTCTATCCCCGGACTAGCGGGATCTACGAGCAGTACTTC.

Written as DNA, the CDR3 is TGTGCCAGCAGCCCCTCCCCCGCGAGACAGGGGGTTTTCGAGCAGTACTTC. Protein sequence: CASSPSPARQGVFEQYF. The rearrangement joins TRBV6-9 to TRBJ2-7, with 9 nucleotides matching TRBD1. V lost 6 bases and J lost 6; bases outside the gene matches: 18. Germline-derived CDR1 and CDR2 are MNHGY and SVAAGI. The CDR3 spans 17 residues.

Here the CDR3 reads CASSLTQGFSSYEQYF. The CDR3 coding sequence is TGCGCCAGCAGCTTGACCCAGGGGTTTAGCTCCTACGAGCAGTACTTC. The J gene is TRBJ2-7, the V gene TRBV5-1, with a weak D call TRBD1 (6 bases). Between the trimmed V and J ends, which lost 1 base and 0 bases, there was a span of 14 bases. The CDR3 is made up of 16 amino acids. Germline V gene data show CDR1 as SGHRS and CDR2 as YFSETQ.

The chain has TRBV30 and TRBJ1-4; TRBD1 is a possible D gene (5 bases). The germline CDR1 and CDR2 sequences are GTSNPN and SVGIG (reference sequence). The CDR3 runs to 11 residues. The V and J ends lost 8 bases and 8 bases respectively, with 12 bases between them. DNA for the CDR3: TGTGCCCAAGGGGTAGGCGAAAAACTGTTTTTT. This codes for CAQGVGEKLFF.

The chain combines TRBV30 with TRBJ2-7, with a weak D call TRBD1 (5 bases). V was shortened by 0 bases and J by 2 bases, with 14 bases between the two germline ends. Germline V CDR1 and CDR2: GTSNPN, SVGIG (reference sequence). The CDR3 sequence is 15 residues long. CDR3 sequence reads: CAWSVSVGVAYEQYF. DNA of the CDR3: TGTGCCTGGAGTGTATCGGTAGGGGTCGCCTACGAGCAGTACTTC.

The gene calls are TRBV28 and TRBJ1-1; no clear D gene. From germline, CDR1 is MDHEN and CDR2 SYDVKM. The V gene lost 1 base and the J gene lost 1 base, with 7 bases spanning the gap. The CDR3 runs 14 residues. This CDR3 is CASSLFVSNTEAFF. As DNA, the CDR3 is TGTGCCAGCAGTTTATTCGTGTCGAACACTGAAGCTTTCTTT.

The gene calls are TRBV28 and TRBJ2-3; D might be TRBD2 (6 bases). Between the trimmed V and J ends, which lost 2 bases and 5 bases, there was a span of 11 bases. Germline assignment: CDR1 MDHEN and CDR2 SYDVKM. This CDR3 region has 14 residues. The CDR3 DNA is TGTGCCAGCAGTTTACCGGGAGTGATAGATACGCAGTATTTT. Amino acid sequence: CASSLPGVIDTQYF.

V is TRBV25-1 and J is TRBJ1-1; D not resolved. V was clipped by 3 bases and J by 1 base, with 6 bases between them. The CDR3 covers 13 residues. CDR1 and CDR2 (germline): MGHDK, SYGVNS. This CDR3 reads CASSDPGNTEAFF. CDR3 bases: TGTGCCAGCAGTGATCCAGGGAACACTGAAGCTTTCTTT.

V gene TRBV5-1 combines with J gene TRBJ2-7; 9 nucleotides match TRBD2. There are 15 residues in the CDR3. CDR1 and CDR2 from the germline V gene are SGHRS and YFSETQ. V trimming: 0 bases; J trimming: 5 bases; junction bases outside the gene matches: 6. The CDR3 reads CASSLGGAGGNEQYF. CDR3 in DNA: TGCGCCAGCAGCTTGGGGGGAGCGGGAGGTAACGAGCAGTACTTC.

The rearrangement joins TRBV4-1 to TRBJ2-7; D unclear. The V end was cut by 1 base, the J end by 4 bases, with 14 bases between. CDR1 and CDR2 (germline): MGHRA, YSYEKL. This CDR3 has 15 residues. CDR3 nucleotide sequence: TGCGCCAGCAGCCAAGTGGAGTCAGATGGGTACGAGCAGTACTTC. This gives the protein CASSQVESDGYEQYF.

This rearrangement joins TRBV29-1 to TRBJ2-1; TRBD2 matches 10 bases. Germline-derived CDR1 and CDR2 are SQVTM and ANQGSEA. Unmatched junction bases numbered 11, after V lost 5 bases and J lost 4 bases. This CDR3 comprises 16 residues. The chain's CDR3 is CSVFSLAGESYNEQFF. In DNA form, the CDR3 reads TGCAGCGTTTTTTCCCTAGCGGGAGAGTCATACAATGAGCAGTTCTTC.